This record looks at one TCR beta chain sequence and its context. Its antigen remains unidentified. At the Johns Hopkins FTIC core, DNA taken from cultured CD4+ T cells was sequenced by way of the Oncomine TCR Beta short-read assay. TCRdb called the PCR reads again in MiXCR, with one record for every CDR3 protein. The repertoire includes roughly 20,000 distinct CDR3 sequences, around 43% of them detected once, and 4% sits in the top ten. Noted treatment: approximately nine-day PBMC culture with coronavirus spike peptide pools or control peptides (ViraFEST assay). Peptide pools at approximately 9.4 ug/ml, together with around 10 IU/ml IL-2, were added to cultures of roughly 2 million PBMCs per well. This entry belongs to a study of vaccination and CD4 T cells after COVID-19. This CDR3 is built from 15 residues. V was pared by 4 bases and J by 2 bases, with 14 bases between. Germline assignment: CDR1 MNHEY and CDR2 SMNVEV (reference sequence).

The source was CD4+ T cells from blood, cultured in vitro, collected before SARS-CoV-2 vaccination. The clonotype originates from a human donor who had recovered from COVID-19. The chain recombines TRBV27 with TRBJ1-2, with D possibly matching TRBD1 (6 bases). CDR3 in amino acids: CASSSADRPNYGYTF. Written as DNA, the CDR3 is TGTGCCAGCAGTTCCGCGGACAGACCAAACTATGGCTACACCTTC.